This is a list of T cell receptor beta chains from one sample in a study of blood T cell repertoires in COVID-19. Some clones are missing from TCRdb's copy, which holds only in-frame ones; the method was immunoSEQ multiplex PCR. The sample lists some 300,000 clones, 85% to 90% occurring once. The specimen was PBMCs or T cells enriched from blood (not recorded which). These receptors came from a man aged 25-45 years who had recovered from COVID-19. Both conserved end residues are part of each CDR3. The order of the fields is J gene, D gene, clone size, V gene, CDR3 DNA, CDR3 protein. The D gene is left open where the match is weak. Size is stated for part of the rows, as once, few or many counts, or as a class when the clone is expanded.

TRBJ2-6,.,once,TRBV21-1,TGTGCCAGGGGGGGACTAGCGGAGAGTGGGGCCAACGTCCTGACTTTC,CARGGLAESGANVLTF
TRBJ2-7,.,.,TRBV24-1,TGTGCCACCAGTGATTTGCATCAGGGGAACGAGCAGTACTTC,CATSDLHQGNEQYF
TRBJ2-7,.,.,TRBV24-1,TGTGCCACCAGTGATTCCCGACACAATACTTACGAGCAGTACTTC,CATSDSRHNTYEQYF
TRBJ2-7,TRBD1,.,TRBV7-2,TGTGCCAGCAGCGTTAGAGCCGGGACAGGGGGATGGTACGAGCAGTACTTC,CASSVRAGTGGWYEQYF
TRBJ2-3,TRBD1,.,TRBV10-1,TGCGCCAGCAGTGATACCGGGACAGGGGGCACAGATACGCAGTATTTT,CASSDTGTGGTDTQYF
TRBJ1-1,.,.,TRBV3-1/TRBV3-2,TGTGCCAGCAGCCCCCGGGTGAACACTGAAGCTTTCTTT,CASSPRVNTEAFF
TRBJ2-7,.,.,TRBV5-1,TGCGCCAGCAGCTTGGGGGCAGCCAAGAGCTCCTACGAGCAGTACTTC,CASSLGAAKSSYEQYF
TRBJ1-1,TRBD1,.,TRBV5-1,TGCGCCAGCAGCTCCGGACAGGCTTATATGAACACTGAAGCTTTCTTT,CASSSGQAYMNTEAFF
TRBJ1-5,TRBD1,.,TRBV6-5,TGTGCCAGCAGACCTGACAGGGGGGGCAATCAGCCCCAGCATTTT,CASRPDRGGNQPQHF
TRBJ2-1,TRBD2,.,TRBV4-2,TGTGCCAGCAGCCCACGGAGCGGGGCCTACAATGAGCAGTTCTTC,CASSPRSGAYNEQFF
TRBJ1-1,.,.,TRBV19,TGTGCCAGTAGTATACCAGGGACTGGGACTGAAGCTTTCTTT,CASSIPGTGTEAFF
TRBJ1-3,.,.,TRBV11-2,TGTGCCAGCAGCTTAGATCTGTGGAGGGCCTACTCTGGAAACACCATATATTTT,CASSLDLWRAYSGNTIYF
TRBJ2-7,TRBD2,.,TRBV2,TGTGCCAGCAGTGAATCGGGACTAGCGGGAGGTGGGATCTCCTACGAGCAGTACTTC,CASSESGLAGGGISYEQYF
TRBJ1-3,TRBD1,few,TRBV12-3/TRBV12-4,TGTGCCAGCTCGACAGGGGGAAACACCATATATTTT,CASSTGGNTIYF
TRBJ2-5,TRBD1,.,TRBV4-1,TGCGCCAGCAGCCTCAAAGGAGTGGGACAGGTCCAAGAGACCCAGTACTTC,CASSLKGVGQVQETQYF
TRBJ2-7,TRBD1,.,TRBV10-2,TGCGCCAGCAGTGAGGAGGGGGCCGACTACTACGAGCAGTACTTC,CASSEEGADYYEQYF
TRBJ2-5,.,.,TRBV3-1/TRBV3-2,TGTGCCAGCAGCCAAGACTTGACCCAGTACTTC,CASSQDLTQYF
TRBJ1-6,.,.,TRBV18,TGTGCCAGCTCACAAGAGGTTTATGCGTCACCCCTCCACTTT,CASSQEVYASPLHF
TRBJ2-7,.,.,TRBV6-5,TGTGCCAGCAGTCCCGTGGGGGGTCTTCCCTACGAGCAGTACTTC,CASSPVGGLPYEQYF
TRBJ2-7,.,.,TRBV7-9,TGTGCCAGCAGCCCGACAGGTTTCTACGAGCAGTACTTC,CASSPTGFYEQYF
TRBJ2-1,.,.,TRBV11-3,TGTGCCAGCCAGCGGGTGGATTACAATGAGCAGTTCTTC,CASQRVDYNEQFF
TRBJ2-2,.,.,TRBV7-9,TGTGCCAGCAGCCCCTGGGCCACCGGGGAGCTGTTTTTT,CASSPWATGELFF
TRBJ2-5,TRBD2,.,TRBV28,TGTGCCAGCAGTTCCCCTAGCGGGGGTAAGGAGACCCAGTACTTC,CASSSPSGGKETQYF
TRBJ1-3,.,.,TRBV5-1,TGCGCCAGCAGCCGGAGCGGGGGCTCTGGAAACACCATATATTTT,CASSRSGGSGNTIYF
TRBJ2-2,TRBD1,.,TRBV27,TGTGCCAGCAGTCCACTGGGACAGGGGAACACCGGGGAGCTGTTTTTT,CASSPLGQGNTGELFF
TRBJ2-1,.,.,TRBV3-1/TRBV3-2,TGTGCCAGCAGCCACAACAGGGTCCATGAGCAGTTCTTC,CASSHNRVHEQFF
TRBJ2-1,.,.,TRBV5-1,TGCGCCAGCAGCTTGGCCGTGGACTCTCGCTATAATGAGCAGTTCTTC,CASSLAVDSRYNEQFF
TRBJ1-2,TRBD1,.,TRBV24-1,TGTGCCACCAGTGACCCCACAGGGGGCCACTATGGCTACACCTTC,CATSDPTGGHYGYTF
TRBJ1-1,TRBD1,once,TRBV7-9,TGTGCCAGCAGCTCCTGGGACAGCCCGAACACTGAAGCTTTCTTT,CASSSWDSPNTEAFF
TRBJ2-3,TRBD1,.,TRBV7-9,TGTGCCAGCAGCTCAGGGGGCCCCACAGATACGCAGTATTTT,CASSSGGPTDTQYF
TRBJ2-1,TRBD2,.,TRBV3-1/TRBV3-2,TGTGCCAGCAGCCAAGAACTAGCGGTCTCCTACAATGAGCAGTTCTTC,CASSQELAVSYNEQFF
TRBJ1-2,TRBD1,once,TRBV30,TGTGCCTGGAGTAGGGACAGGGTTTATGGCTACACCTTC,CAWSRDRVYGYTF
TRBJ1-2,TRBD1,.,TRBV11-3,TGTGCCAGCAGCTTAGAGATGACAGGGGGCCTAAAGAACTATGGCTACACCTTC,CASSLEMTGGLKNYGYTF
TRBJ2-5,.,.,TRBV19,TGTGCCAGTAGTAGCCTAGAGTTTCAAGAGACCCAGTACTTC,CASSSLEFQETQYF
TRBJ2-1,.,.,TRBV19,TGTGCCAGTAGGGGGCTATTAGCGGAGTCCTACAATGAGCAGTTCTTC,CASRGLLAESYNEQFF
TRBJ2-1,TRBD2,.,TRBV7-2,TGTGCCAGCAGCTCCGTAGCGGGAAGCTCCTACAATGAGCAGTTCTTC,CASSSVAGSSYNEQFF
TRBJ2-7,.,.,TRBV2,TGTGCCAGCACCCCCCCCCAGGGCCTATCCTACGAGCAGTACTTC,CASTPPQGLSYEQYF
TRBJ1-4,TRBD1,.,TRBV19,TGTGCCAGTGGCGGGACAGTTAATGAAAAACTGTTTTTT,CASGGTVNEKLFF
TRBJ2-1,.,.,TRBV19,TGTGCCAGTGCCGTTGACTTACAGGGTGGGGATTACAATGAGCAGTTCTTC,CASAVDLQGGDYNEQFF
TRBJ2-7,.,.,TRBV28,TGTGCCAGCCTACAGGGCGGCGAGCAGTACTTC,CASLQGGEQYF
TRBJ1-2,.,.,TRBV4-1,TGCGCCAGCAGCCACGGTATGAGGATGGGTGGCTATGGCTACACCTTC,CASSHGMRMGGYGYTF
TRBJ2-1,.,once,TRBV14,TGTGCCAGCAGCCAAGAGGGGGCGCCCCGCGGCAACATCTACAATGAGCAGTTCTTC,CASSQEGAPRGNIYNEQFF
TRBJ1-2,.,.,TRBV25-1,TGTGCCAGCAGTGAACAATTAGGGGGGGCCCCCGTCTATGGCTACACCTTC,CASSEQLGGAPVYGYTF
TRBJ1-4,.,.,TRBV7-9,TGTGCCAGCAGCAACAGGATAACTAATGAAAAACTGTTTTTT,CASSNRITNEKLFF
TRBJ1-5,.,.,TRBV6-1,TGTGCCAGCAGTGAATCGCCAGGGATTTTTAGCAATCAGCCCCAGCATTTT,CASSESPGIFSNQPQHF
TRBJ2-5,.,.,TRBV11-3,TGTGCCAGCAGCGTCGTCCAGGGCAGCCCCCAGTACTTC,CASSVVQGSPQYF
TRBJ1-2,.,once,TRBV6-4,TGTGCCAGCAGTGACTCGCGCGACAGTTATGGCTACACCTTC,CASSDSRDSYGYTF
TRBJ1-1,.,.,TRBV7-9,TGTGCCAGCAGCTTATTGGCCGCTAACACTGAAGCTTTCTTT,CASSLLAANTEAFF
TRBJ1-1,TRBD1,.,TRBV7-9,TGTGCCAGCAGCCTGGGACAGGGGGGTTTGGGTGGGAACACTGAAGCTTTCTTT,CASSLGQGGLGGNTEAFF